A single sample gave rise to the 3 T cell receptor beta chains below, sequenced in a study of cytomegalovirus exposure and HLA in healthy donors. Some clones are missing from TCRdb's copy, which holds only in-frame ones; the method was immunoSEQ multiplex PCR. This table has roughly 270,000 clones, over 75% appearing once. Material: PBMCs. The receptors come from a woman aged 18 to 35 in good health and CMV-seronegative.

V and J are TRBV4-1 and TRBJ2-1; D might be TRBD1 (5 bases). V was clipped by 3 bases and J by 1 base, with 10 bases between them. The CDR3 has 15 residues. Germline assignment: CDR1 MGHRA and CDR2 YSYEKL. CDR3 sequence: CASSHLGVSYNEQFF. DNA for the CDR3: TGCGCCAGCAGCCACCTAGGGGTGTCCTACAATGAGCAGTTCTTC.

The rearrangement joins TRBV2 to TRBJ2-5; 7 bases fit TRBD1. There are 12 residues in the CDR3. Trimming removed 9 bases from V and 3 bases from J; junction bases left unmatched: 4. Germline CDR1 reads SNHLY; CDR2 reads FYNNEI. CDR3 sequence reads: CASVGGEETQYF. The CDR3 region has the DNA TGTGCCAGTGTAGGGGGCGAAGAGACCCAGTACTTC.

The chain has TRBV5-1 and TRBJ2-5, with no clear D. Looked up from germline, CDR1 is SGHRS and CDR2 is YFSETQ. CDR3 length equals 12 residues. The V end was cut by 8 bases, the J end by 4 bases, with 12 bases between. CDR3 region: CASTKTGETQYF. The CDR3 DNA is TGCGCCAGTACCAAAACGGGAGAGACCCAGTACTTC. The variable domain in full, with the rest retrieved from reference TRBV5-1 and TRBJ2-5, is KAGVTQTPRYLIKTRGQQVTLSCSPISGHRSVSWYQQTPGQGLQFLFEYFSETQRNKGNFPGRFSGRQFSNSRSEMNVSTLELGDSALYLCASTKTGETQYFGPGTRLLVL.